The 30 T cell receptor beta chains below were found in one sample sequenced in a study of T cells in Graves' hyperthyroidism and ophthalmopathy. Amplification yielded TCR beta CDR3 regions, with RNA transcripts as the source. The study used the HTBI primer set for a first-round RT-PCR of the TCR CDR3. TCRdb re-analysed the multiplex PCR reads in MiXCR, keeping a single row per CDR3 protein. The repertoire holds over 700,000 distinct CDR3 sequences, with over 15% as singletons. The source material was blood. These receptors all stem from a woman between 45 and 60 years old with Graves' hyperthyroidism that later progressed to Graves' ophthalmopathy.

This clonotype came up many times. The chain links TRBV2 to TRBJ1-2; D perhaps matches TRBD1 (5 bases). Germline-derived CDR1 and CDR2 are SNHLY and FYNNEI. Trimming cost V 6 bases and J 4 bases, with 12 bases left between them. CDR3 length equals 13 residues. CDR3 loop: CASRPSGGYGYTF. In DNA, the CDR3 is TGTGCCAGCAGACCCTCGGGGGGCTATGGCTACACCTTC. The variable domain in full, with the rest retrieved from reference TRBV2 and TRBJ1-2, is EPEVTQTPSHQVTQMGQEVILRCVPISNHLYFYWYRQILGQKVEFLVSFYNNEISEKSEIFDDQFSVERPDGSNFTLKIRSTKLEDSAMYFCASRPSGGYGYTFGSGTRLTVV.

This clonotype was seen ten or more times. The chain employs TRBV5-1 and TRBJ2-3; 8 nucleotides agree with TRBD1. The CDR3 runs 15 residues. In germline, CDR1 is SGHRS, CDR2 YFSETQ. V shed 0 bases, J shed 4 bases, and the junction held 4 bases outside the gene matches. CDR3 sequence: CASSLGQGNADTQYF. The CDR3 DNA sequence: TGCGCCAGCAGCTTGGGACAGGGGAATGCAGATACGCAGTATTTT.

The V gene is TRBV5-1, the J gene TRBJ2-1; unclear D gene. This CDR3 is built from 11 residues. The V gene's germline CDR1 is SGHRS and CDR2 YFSETQ. Trimming cost V 1 base and J 12 bases, with 8 bases left between them. DNA of the CDR3: TGCGCCAGCAGCTTGACTGGTACGCAGTTCTTC. It is translated as CASSLTGTQFF. Complete variable domain (other parts from reference TRBV5-1 and TRBJ2-1): KAGVTQTPRYLIKTRGQQVTLSCSPISGHRSVSWYQQTPGQGLQFLFEYFSETQRNKGNFPGRFSGRQFSNSRSEMNVSTLELGDSALYLCASSLTGTQFFGPGTRLTVL.

This chain joins TRBV11-2 and TRBJ1-5, with a possible D match to TRBD1 (6 bases). The CDR3 spans 14 residues. Germline-derived CDR1 and CDR2 are SGHAT and FQNNGV. V lost 5 bases and J lost 4, with 12 bases in between. The CDR3 region has the DNA TGTGCCAGCAGCCCCTTGGACAGAAATCAGCCCCAGCATTTT. It translates to CASSPLDRNQPQHF.

There are a few counts of this clonotype. The chain is built from TRBV5-1 and TRBJ1-2; no firm D call. The CDR3 runs to 16 residues. Germline-derived CDR1 and CDR2 are SGHRS and YFSETQ. V was pared by 4 bases and J by 1 base, with 17 bases between. In DNA, the CDR3 is TGCGCCAGCAGCAGAGCCGGGGAGGAATATAACTATGGCTACACCTTC. This gives the protein CASSRAGEEYNYGYTF.

This clonotype was observed many times. This chain's CDR3 is CASSQDRVTEAFF. DNA of the CDR3: TGTGCCAGCAGCCAAGACAGGGTCACTGAAGCTTTCTTT. V usage is TRBV3-1 and J usage is TRBJ1-1, with D possibly TRBD1 on 5 matching bases. V gave up 0 bases and J gave up 4 bases, with 6 bases separating them. The germline V gene encodes CDR1 LGHDT and CDR2 YNNKEL (reference sequence). The CDR3 runs 13 residues.

This clonotype was found many times. The chain combines TRBV7-3 with TRBJ2-7, with D uncertain. The CDR3 runs 14 residues. V shed 5 bases and J shed 3 bases, with 14 bases lying between them. Germline values: CDR1 SGHTA, CDR2 FQGTGA. CDR3 residues: CASSLLGWLYEQYF. The CDR3, as DNA: TGTGCCAGCAGCCTCTTGGGGTGGCTCTACGAGCAGTACTTC.

This clonotype was found many times. This chain joins TRBV12-3 or TRBV12-4 and TRBJ1-2, with D maybe TRBD1 (6 bases). V was trimmed by 6 bases and J by 4 bases, leaving 12 bases between them. This CDR3 region has 13 residues. CDR3 protein: CASSPGGAYGYTF. The CDR3 bases are TGTGCCAGCAGCCCGGGGGGGGCCTATGGCTACACCTTC.

The chain carries TRBV12-5 and TRBJ2-2; TRBD2 aligns across 7 bases. The CDR3 covers 15 residues. The ends lost 0 bases at V and 6 bases at J; junction bases unmatched: 4. Looked up from germline, CDR1 is LGHNT and CDR2 is FRNRAP. The CDR3: CASGLVLRGAGELFF. The CDR3 DNA reads TGTGCTAGTGGTTTGGTACTCCGGGGGGCCGGGGAGCTGTTTTTT.

The chain joins TRBV5-1 to TRBJ1-1, with 7 bases identical to TRBD1. The CDR3 has 15 amino acids. V was pared by 9 bases and J by 1 base, with 12 bases of the junction left unmatched. The V gene's germline CDR1 is SGHRS and CDR2 YFSETQ. The CDR3 DNA reads TGCGCCAACACAACGGATCGGACAGGGAACACTGAAGCTTTCTTT. As protein: CANTTDRTGNTEAFF.

This clonotype turned up a few times. The rearrangement links TRBV7-2 to TRBJ1-1; 10 positions agree with TRBD1. The ends lost 5 bases at V and 6 bases at J; junction bases unmatched: 9. There are 15 residues in the CDR3. Germline V gene sequence: CDR1 SGHTA, CDR2 FQGNSA. The CDR3 nucleotides are TGTGCCAGCAGCGACCGACAGGGGGCGAATGCTGAAGCTTTCTTT. Encoded protein: CASSDRQGANAEAFF. Together with reference TRBV7-2 and TRBJ1-1, the CDR3 gives the full variable domain: GAGVSQSPSNKVTEKGKDVELRCDPISGHTALYWYRQSLGQGLEFLIYFQGNSAPDKSGLPSDRFSAERTGGSVSTLTIQRTQQEDSAVYLCASSDRQGANAEAFFGQGTRLTVV.

The CDR3 bases are TGCGCCAGCACGAACGGACAACTACTTAATGAAAAACTGTTTTTT. Residues: CASTNGQLLNEKLFF. This sequence joins TRBV5-1 and TRBJ1-4; D perhaps matches TRBD1 (5 bases). Trimming left V 6 bases short and J 4 bases short, with 16 bases between. Germline-derived CDR1 and CDR2 are SGHRS and YFSETQ. The CDR3 sequence is 15 residues long.

The chain joins TRBV5-5 to TRBJ2-3; 7 bases are shared with TRBD1. The CDR3 is made up of 14 amino acids. V was pared by 5 bases and J by 2 bases, with 5 bases of the junction left unmatched. Germline lookup yields CDR1 SGHKS and CDR2 YYEKEE (reference sequence). CDR3 in amino acids: CASRAGTVTDTQYF. Here the CDR3 DNA reads TGTGCCAGCAGGGCCGGGACAGTCACAGATACGCAGTATTTT.

This clonotype was seen at least ten times. The chain uses TRBV7-9 and TRBJ2-7; D is uncertain. Germline-derived CDR1 and CDR2 are SEHNR and FQNEAQ (reference sequence). Trimming pared 1 base from V and 2 bases from J, leaving 9 bases between. This CDR3 region has 14 residues. The CDR3 DNA is TGTGCCAGCAGCTTAGGTGATTACACCTACGAGCAGTACTTC. Translating gives CASSLGDYTYEQYF.

The genes are TRBV30 and TRBJ2-5, with TRBD2 identical over 7 bases. This CDR3 comprises 14 residues. Germline loops: CDR1 GTSNPN, CDR2 SVGIG (reference sequence). The J segment lost 6 bases and the V segment lost 3 bases, leaving 10 bases of the junction unmatched. CDR3 region: CAWRQGGDGKTQYF. The CDR3 nucleotides are TGTGCCTGGAGGCAGGGAGGGGACGGAAAGACCCAGTACTTC.

In its sample, this clonotype was seen a few times. The chain couples TRBV6-5 to TRBJ2-4; possibly TRBD2 for D (5 bases). Trimming shortened V by 0 bases and J by 1 base, and 16 bases separated the two germline ends. CDR1 is MNHEY, CDR2 SVGAGI, per germline. The CDR3 sequence is 18 residues long. The DNA for the CDR3 is TGTGCCAGCAGTTACTCGGAGGCCTTGTTTAGGGCCAAAAACATTCAGTACTTC. Its protein product is CASSYSEALFRAKNIQYF.

The rearrangement uses TRBV25-1 and TRBJ2-7; the D gene is possibly TRBD1 (7 bases). Trimming took off 6 bases at V and 6 bases at J, with 24 bases between the two ends. The CDR3 runs to 16 residues. The V gene's germline CDR1 is MGHDK and CDR2 SYGVNS. The CDR3 spells CASRGGTGDWYSEQYF. The CDR3 coding sequence is TGTGCCAGCAGAGGGGGAACAGGGGACTGGTATTCCGAGCAGTACTTC.

The chain uses TRBV19 and TRBJ2-3; either TRBD1 or TRBD2 may fit D (5 bases each). In germline, CDR1 is LNHDA, CDR2 SQIVND (reference sequence). The V gene lost 10 bases and the J gene lost 6 bases, with 17 bases spanning the gap. The CDR3 contains 13 residues. The CDR3 bases are TGTGCCACCCGGGACCAGCAGGCGGATACGCAGTATTTT. It encodes CATRDQQADTQYF.

This clonotype was detected a few times. The chain joins TRBV12-3 or TRBV12-4 to TRBJ1-5, with 10 bases that match TRBD1. V dropped 4 bases and J dropped 7; count of bases not matched to a gene: 4. CDR3 size: 14 residues. The CDR3 bases are TGTGCCAGCAGTTCGGGGACAGGGGAACAGCCCCAGCATTTT. Translated, it gives CASSSGTGEQPQHF.

This clonotype was seen repeatedly, ten times or more. The rearrangement links TRBV12-3 or TRBV12-4 to TRBJ2-5; D is uncertain. The CDR3 spans 14 residues. V shed 6 bases and J shed 5 bases, with 16 bases lying between them. The CDR3 DNA reads as TGTGCCAGCAGCACATCGGGCCCGAAGGAGACCCAGTACTTC. Translating gives CASSTSGPKETQYF.

This clonotype was seen repeatedly, ten times or more. The chain links TRBV4-1 to TRBJ1-4; 8 nucleotides match TRBD1. Germline lookup yields CDR1 MGHRA and CDR2 YSYEKL. The V segment lost 3 bases and the J segment 8 bases; nucleotides outside the gene matches: 8. The CDR3 covers 15 residues. The CDR3, as DNA: TGCGCCAGCAGCCAGCGGGACAGGAGACGGGAAAAACTGTTTTTT. Translation gives CASSQRDRRREKLFF.

The chain recombines TRBV11-1 with TRBJ2-3; D might be TRBD1 or TRBD2, each matching 5 bases. V dropped 5 bases and J dropped 3 bases, with 12 bases sitting between them. There are 14 residues in the CDR3. Germline CDR1 SGHAT, CDR2 FQDESV (reference sequence). The chain's CDR3 is CASSRRDQTDTQYF. As DNA, the CDR3 is TGTGCCAGCAGCCGCCGGGACCAAACAGATACGCAGTATTTT. Looking up the rest from reference TRBV11-1 and TRBJ2-3 gives the full variable domain: EAEVAQSPRYKITEKSQAVAFWCDPISGHATLYWYRQILGQGPELLVQFQDESVVDDSQLPKDRFSAERLKGVDSTLKIQPAELGDSAMYLCASSRRDQTDTQYFGPGTRLTVL.

This clonotype was picked up a small number of times. The genes are TRBV12-3 or TRBV12-4 and TRBJ1-1; no reliable D call. The CDR3 is made up of 13 amino acids. Trimming left V 3 bases short and J 5 bases short, with 10 bases between. The CDR3 protein is CASSLFLGTEAFF. The CDR3 DNA follows: TGTGCCAGCAGTTTGTTTCTAGGGACTGAAGCTTTCTTT.

This clonotype was recorded at least ten times. The V and J genes are TRBV18 and TRBJ1-1, with a weak D call TRBD1 (5 bases). The CDR3 covers 14 residues. The V end lost 3 bases, the J end lost 4 bases, and 12 bases lay between the germline ends. Germline V lookup: CDR1 KGHSH, CDR2 LQKENI. CDR3 DNA sequence: TGTGCCAGCTCACCTTTGGACACGAGCACTGAAGCTTTCTTT. The encoded protein is CASSPLDTSTEAFF.

This clonotype was detected many times. V and J are TRBV6-1 and TRBJ2-7; 7 bases line up with TRBD1. Germline V gene lookup returns CDR1 MNHNS and CDR2 SASEGT. This CDR3 has 13 residues. The trim removed 5 bases at V and 5 bases at J, leaving 6 bases unmatched. This CDR3 is CASSRTGSHEQYF. Here the CDR3 DNA reads TGTGCCAGCAGTCGGACAGGCAGCCACGAGCAGTACTTC.

This clonotype appeared many times. The gene calls are TRBV5-1 and TRBJ2-1; the match to TRBD1 covers 9 bases. CDR1 is SGHRS, CDR2 YFSETQ, per germline. The length of the CDR3 is 16 residues. V was clipped by 3 bases and J by 8 bases; unmatched bases: 12. The CDR3 loop is CASSYRTGATGDEQFF. Written as DNA, the CDR3 is TGCGCCAGCAGCTATAGGACAGGGGCCACGGGCGATGAGCAGTTCTTC.

The sample holds a few counts of this clonotype. The V and J genes are TRBV6-1 and TRBJ1-6; TRBD1 might be the D (5 bases). Germline V gene data show CDR1 as MNHNS and CDR2 as SASEGT. V was clipped by 2 bases and J by 10 bases, with 18 bases between them. The CDR3 is 16 residues long. This CDR3 reads CASSERGVVRGSPLHF. CDR3 DNA: TGTGCCAGCAGTGAAAGGGGAGTGGTTCGGGGGTCACCCCTCCACTTT.

The rearrangement joins TRBV12-3 or TRBV12-4 to TRBJ2-2; 7 nucleotides agree with TRBD2. V was clipped by 3 bases and J by 5 bases; unmatched bases: 6. The CDR3 loop spans 15 amino acids. The CDR3 bases are TGTGCCAGCAGTTTGGAGCAGGGAGGGACCGGGGAGCTGTTTTTT. This sequence encodes CASSLEQGGTGELFF.

This clonotype has only a few counts. V is TRBV20-1 and J is TRBJ1-5, with no clear D. The CDR3 is 12 residues long. CDR1 is DFQATT, CDR2 SNEGSKA, per germline (reference sequence). V lost 4 bases, J lost 3 bases, and 7 bases lay in between. In DNA form, the CDR3 reads TGCAGTGCTAACCGGATCAATCAGCCCCAGCATTTT. Translated, it gives CSANRINQPQHF.

This clonotype was seen ten or more times. The CDR3 nucleotides read TGCAGTGCCCATAACCCCCAGGGGAACACTGAAGCTTTCTTT. Its translation: CSAHNPQGNTEAFF. This rearrangement joins TRBV20-1 to TRBJ1-1; TRBD1 might be the D (5 bases). Germline CDR1 DFQATT, CDR2 SNEGSKA (reference sequence). The CDR3 has 14 amino acids. Deletions cut 6 bases from V and 1 base from J, with 15 bases between.